This is a list of T cell receptor beta chains from one sample in a study of blood T cell repertoires in COVID-19. The table came from immunoSEQ multiplex PCR; TCRdb's copy has only in-frame clones and leaves some out. The sample shows about 63,000 clones, 90% to 95% of them seen only once. The sample consisted of peripheral blood. The receptor set was obtained from a man over 45 with active COVID-19. CDR3s include the opening cysteine and the closing phenylalanine or tryptophan. The D gene is left open where the match is weak. Rows may omit the clone size; those that give it use once, few, many or a size class.

TRBV5-5	TRBJ2-3	NA	14	NA	CASSLAGGTDTQYF	TGTGCCAGCAGCTTAGCAGGGGGCACAGATACGCAGTATTTT
TRBV4-2	TRBJ2-2	NA	13	NA	CASSRTSTGELFF	TGTGCCAGCAGCCGCACATCTACCGGGGAGCTGTTTTTT
TRBV11-1	TRBJ2-7	NA	14	NA	CASSLAGNRYEQYF	TGTGCCAGCAGCTTGGCAGGGAATAGGTACGAGCAGTACTTC
TRBV14	TRBJ1-3	NA	14	NA	CASSHQLSGNTIYF	TGTGCCAGCAGCCACCAACTATCTGGAAACACCATATATTTT
TRBV4-2	TRBJ2-5	NA	15	NA	CASSQGSGMTETQYF	TGTGCCAGCAGCCAAGGATCGGGAATGACAGAGACCCAGTACTTC
TRBV28	TRBJ1-1	NA	14	TRBD1	CASSSGTENTEAFF	TGTGCCAGCAGTTCCGGGACAGAGAACACTGAAGCTTTCTTT
TRBV12-5	TRBJ2-3	NA	16	TRBD2	CASGLVLGLELDTQYF	TGTGCTAGTGGTTTGGTACTCGGACTAGAGTTGGATACGCAGTATTTT
TRBV6-6	TRBJ2-1	once	16	TRBD2	CASTRLAGGFYNEQFF	TGTGCCAGCACCAGACTAGCGGGAGGGTTCTACAATGAGCAGTTCTTC
TRBV9	TRBJ2-7	NA	14	NA	CASSVDAGRYEQYF	TGTGCCAGCAGCGTAGACGCGGGAAGGTACGAGCAGTACTTC
TRBV20-1	TRBJ2-7	NA	11	TRBD1	CRPGQGNEQYF	TGCAGACCGGGACAGGGGAACGAGCAGTACTTC
TRBV28	TRBJ1-1	NA	17	NA	CASTLGGWGPLNTEAFF	TGTGCCAGCACCTTGGGGGGGTGGGGTCCGTTGAACACTGAAGCTTTCTTT
TRBV15	TRBJ2-2	NA	13	NA	CATSRGSTGELFF	TGTGCCACCAGCAGAGGGAGCACCGGGGAGCTGTTTTTT
TRBV15	TRBJ1-2	NA	16	NA	CATSRDQTGTVYGYTF	TGTGCCACCAGCAGAGATCAAACAGGGACGGTCTATGGCTACACCTTC
TRBV19	TRBJ2-6	NA	16	NA	CASTPDTYSGANVLTF	TGTGCCAGTACCCCGGACACCTACTCTGGGGCCAACGTCCTGACTTTC
TRBV24-1	TRBJ2-2	few	16	TRBD2	CATSDPTSGDTGELFF	TGTGCCACCAGTGATCCGACTAGCGGAGACACCGGGGAGCTGTTTTTT
TRBV20-1	TRBJ1-2	NA	15	TRBD1	CSASFAGQGFYGYTF	TGCAGTGCTAGTTTCGCGGGACAGGGGTTCTATGGCTACACCTTC
TRBV7-3	TRBJ2-5	NA	14	NA	CASSLGARYQTQYF	TGTGCCAGCAGCTTAGGGGCGCGGTATCAGACCCAGTACTTC
TRBV5-4	TRBJ2-3	once	16	TRBD2	CASSLGLAGSTDTQYF	TGTGCCAGCAGCTTGGGACTAGCGGGGAGCACAGATACGCAGTATTTT
TRBV27	TRBJ2-3	NA	16	NA	CASSLSINSFLYTQYF	TGTGCCAGCAGTTTATCCATAAACTCCTTTTTGTATACGCAGTATTTT
TRBV3-1/TRBV3-2	TRBJ1-2	NA	14	NA	CASSQGGGNYGYTF	TGTGCCAGCAGCCAAGGCGGGGGGAACTATGGCTACACCTTC
TRBV6-1	TRBJ1-1	NA	15	TRBD1	CASSDTGGSGTEAFF	TGTGCCAGCAGTGATACAGGGGGCTCGGGCACTGAAGCTTTCTTT
TRBV6-5	TRBJ2-5	NA	14	NA	CASSYEWRTETQYF	TGTGCCAGCAGTTACGAGTGGAGGACGGAGACCCAGTACTTC
TRBV29-1	TRBJ2-3	NA	12	TRBD2	CSGTSGTDTQYF	TGCAGCGGGACTAGTGGTACAGATACGCAGTATTTT
TRBV5-1	TRBJ2-1	NA	13	NA	CASSLGSEDGQFF	TGCGCCAGCAGCTTGGGGTCGGAGGATGGGCAGTTCTTC
TRBV4-1	TRBJ1-4	NA	16	NA	CASSLRGGATNEKLFF	TGCGCCAGCAGCCTGCGGGGTGGGGCAACTAATGAAAAACTGTTTTTT
TRBV30	TRBJ2-3	NA	16	NA	CACTPRRGAYTDTQYF	TGTGCCTGCACCCCCCGTCGCGGGGCCTACACAGATACGCAGTATTTT
TRBV6-8	TRBJ2-2	few	16	NA	CASSHRQVRDTGELFF	TGTGCCAGCAGTCACAGACAGGTCCGGGACACCGGGGAGCTGTTTTTT
TRBV9	TRBJ2-7	NA	14	NA	CASSVAGPAAEQYF	TGTGCCAGCAGCGTAGCTGGTCCAGCGGCCGAGCAGTACTTC
TRBV28	TRBJ2-5	NA	12	NA	CASIERYGAQYF	TGTGCCAGCATTGAGCGGTACGGGGCCCAGTACTTC
TRBV2	TRBJ1-2	NA	11	TRBD1	CASDRGYGYTF	TGTGCCAGCGACAGGGGCTATGGCTACACCTTC
TRBV6-5	TRBJ2-2	NA	14	TRBD2	CASSSSGRSGELFF	TGTGCCAGCAGCTCCAGCGGGAGGTCGGGGGAGCTGTTTTTT
TRBV3-1/TRBV3-2	TRBJ1-2	NA	12	NA	CASSQATTSYTF	TGTGCCAGCAGCCAAGCAACTACTAGCTACACCTTC
TRBV7-2	TRBJ2-3	NA	15	TRBD2	CASSSTSGGRDTQYF	TGTGCCAGCAGCAGCACTAGCGGGGGCCGAGATACGCAGTATTTT
TRBV6-2/TRBV6-3	TRBJ1-2	NA	16	NA	CASSYSGPASLWSYTF	TGTGCCAGCAGTTACTCGGGCCCAGCTAGCCTATGGAGCTACACCTTC
TRBV6-6	TRBJ2-3	NA	16	NA	CASSYGGRVGTDTQYF	TGTGCCAGCAGTTACGGGGGGAGAGTAGGCACAGATACGCAGTATTTT
TRBV21-1	TRBJ2-1	NA	19	NA	CASSKVGGRSGRPGDEQFF	TGTGCCAGCAGCAAAGTCGGAGGTAGGAGCGGGAGGCCGGGCGATGAGCAGTTCTTC
TRBV10-3	TRBJ2-1	NA	14	NA	CAIGVGAAYNEQFF	TGTGCCATAGGAGTAGGGGCGGCCTACAATGAGCAGTTCTTC
TRBV18	TRBJ2-2	NA	16	TRBD1	CASSQTDRGATGELFF	TGTGCCAGCTCTCAGACGGACAGGGGGGCCACCGGGGAGCTGTTTTTT
TRBV6-5	TRBJ1-5	NA	15	NA	CASIPGGSGNQPQHF	TGTGCCAGCATTCCCGGGGGTTCGGGTAATCAGCCCCAGCATTTT
TRBV4-2	TRBJ1-1	NA	17	TRBD1	CASSHRLAGGFNTEAFF	TGTGCCAGCAGCCACAGACTAGCAGGGGGCTTTAACACTGAAGCTTTCTTT
TRBV12-5	TRBJ2-1	once	16	TRBD2	CASGWGLAGGPNEQFF	TGTGCTAGTGGTTGGGGTCTAGCGGGGGGGCCTAATGAGCAGTTCTTC
TRBV15	TRBJ2-7	NA	14	NA	CATSRGGTDYEQYF	TGTGCCACCAGCAGAGGCGGGACAGACTACGAGCAGTACTTC
TRBV11-2	TRBJ2-2	NA	13	NA	CASSTGGPGELFF	TGTGCCAGCAGCACCGGGGGGCCCGGGGAGCTGTTTTTT
TRBV11-3	TRBJ2-1	once	17	TRBD2	CASSLRTSGVWGNEQFF	TGTGCCAGCAGCCTCCGGACTAGCGGGGTTTGGGGCAATGAGCAGTTCTTC
TRBV19	TRBJ2-5	NA	15	TRBD1	CASNTGTGTWETQYF	TGTGCCAGTAACACCGGGACAGGGACATGGGAGACCCAGTACTTC
TRBV24-1	TRBJ1-5	NA	17	TRBD1	CATSDSSFRQGAGPQHF	TGTGCCACCAGTGATTCCTCGTTCCGACAGGGGGCTGGGCCCCAGCATTTT
TRBV25-1	TRBJ1-3	once	14	NA	CASRETGVGNTIYF	TGTGCCAGCAGAGAAACGGGGGTCGGAAACACCATATATTTT
TRBV9	TRBJ2-1	NA	15	TRBD2	CASSPRTSPYGEQFF	TGTGCCAGCAGCCCCCGGACTAGCCCCTACGGTGAGCAGTTCTTC